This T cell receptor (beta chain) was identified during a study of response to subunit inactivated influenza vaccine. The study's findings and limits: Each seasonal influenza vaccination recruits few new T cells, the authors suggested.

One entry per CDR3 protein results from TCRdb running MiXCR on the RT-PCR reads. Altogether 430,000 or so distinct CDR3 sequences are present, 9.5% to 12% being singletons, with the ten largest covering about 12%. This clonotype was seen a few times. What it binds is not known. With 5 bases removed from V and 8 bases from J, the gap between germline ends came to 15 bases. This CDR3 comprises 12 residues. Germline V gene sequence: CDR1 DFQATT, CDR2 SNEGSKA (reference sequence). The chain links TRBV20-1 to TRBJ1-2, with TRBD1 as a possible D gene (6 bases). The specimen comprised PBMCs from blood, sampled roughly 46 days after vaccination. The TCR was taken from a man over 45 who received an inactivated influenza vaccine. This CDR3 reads CSAGGAGKGYTF. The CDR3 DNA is TGCAGTGCTGGGGGGGCAGGGAAAGGCTACACCTTC.